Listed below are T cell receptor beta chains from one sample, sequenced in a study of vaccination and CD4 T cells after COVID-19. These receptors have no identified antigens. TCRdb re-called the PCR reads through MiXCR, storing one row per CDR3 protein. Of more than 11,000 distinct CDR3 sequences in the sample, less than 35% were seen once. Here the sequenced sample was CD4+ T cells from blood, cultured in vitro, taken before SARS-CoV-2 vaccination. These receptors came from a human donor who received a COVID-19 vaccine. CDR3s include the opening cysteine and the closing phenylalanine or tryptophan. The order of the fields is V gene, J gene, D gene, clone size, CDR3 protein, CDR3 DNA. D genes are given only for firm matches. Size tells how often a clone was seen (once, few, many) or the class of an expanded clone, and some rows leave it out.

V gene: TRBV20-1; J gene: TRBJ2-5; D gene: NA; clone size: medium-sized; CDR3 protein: CSATLGETQYF; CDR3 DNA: TGCAGTGCTACCCTCGGCGAGACCCAGTACTTC
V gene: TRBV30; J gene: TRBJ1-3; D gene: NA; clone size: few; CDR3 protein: CAWSEGAQAIYF; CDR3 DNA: TGTGCCTGGAGTGAAGGGGCGCAGGCCATATATTTT
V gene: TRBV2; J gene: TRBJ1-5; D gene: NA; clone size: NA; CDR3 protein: CASRLRGTGQPQHF; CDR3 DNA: TGTGCCAGCAGGTTAAGGGGGACGGGTCAGCCCCAGCATTTT
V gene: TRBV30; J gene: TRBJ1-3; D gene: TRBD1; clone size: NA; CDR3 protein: CAWGQGTGNTIYF; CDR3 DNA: TGTGCCTGGGGACAGGGAACTGGAAACACCATATATTTT
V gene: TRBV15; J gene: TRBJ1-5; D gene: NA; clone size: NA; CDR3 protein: CATSRDKQYSNQPQHF; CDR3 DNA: TGTGCCACCAGCAGAGATAAGCAGTATAGCAATCAGCCCCAGCATTTT
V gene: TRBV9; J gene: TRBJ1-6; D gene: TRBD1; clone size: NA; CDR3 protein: CASSRTGGMVDSPLHF; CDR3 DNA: TGTGCCAGCAGCCGGACAGGGGGCATGGTGGATTCACCCCTCCACTTT
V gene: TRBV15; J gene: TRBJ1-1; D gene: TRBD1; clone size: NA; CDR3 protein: CATRKGTAPRNTEAFF; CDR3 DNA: TGTGCCACCCGAAAAGGGACAGCCCCTAGAAACACTGAAGCTTTCTTT
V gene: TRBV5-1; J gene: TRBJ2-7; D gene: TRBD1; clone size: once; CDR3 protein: CASSFTGTGGDEQYF; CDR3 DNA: TGCGCCAGCAGCTTCACCGGGACAGGGGGCGACGAGCAGTACTTC
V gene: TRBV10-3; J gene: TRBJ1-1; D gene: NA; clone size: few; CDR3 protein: CAISGGLKEGGTEAFF; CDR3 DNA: TGTGCCATCAGTGGGGGACTGAAGGAAGGGGGCACTGAAGCTTTCTTT
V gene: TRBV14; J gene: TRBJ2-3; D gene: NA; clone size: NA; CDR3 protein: CASSQRRGPGDTQYF; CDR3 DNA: TGTGCCAGCAGCCAAAGACGGGGCCCCGGAGATACGCAGTATTTT
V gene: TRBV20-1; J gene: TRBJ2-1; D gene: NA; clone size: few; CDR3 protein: CSARDPGTHNEQFF; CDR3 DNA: TGCAGTGCTAGAGATCCCGGGACCCACAATGAGCAGTTCTTC
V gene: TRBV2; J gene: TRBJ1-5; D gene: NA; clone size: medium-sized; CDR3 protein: CASSLDQPQHF; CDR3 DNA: TGTGCCAGCAGTCTTGATCAGCCCCAGCATTTT
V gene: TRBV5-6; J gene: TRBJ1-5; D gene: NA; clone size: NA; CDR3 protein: CASNRRGSNQPQHF; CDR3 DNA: TGTGCCAGCAACCGCCGAGGTAGCAATCAGCCCCAGCATTTT
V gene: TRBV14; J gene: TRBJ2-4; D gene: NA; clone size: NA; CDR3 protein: CASSQDAGAKNIQYF; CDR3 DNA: TGTGCCAGCAGCCAAGATGCAGGGGCAAAAAACATTCAGTACTTC
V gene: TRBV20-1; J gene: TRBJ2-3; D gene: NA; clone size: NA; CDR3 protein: CSARRQGRSTDTQYF; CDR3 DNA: TGCAGTGCTAGGAGGCAGGGGAGATCCACAGATACGCAGTATTTT
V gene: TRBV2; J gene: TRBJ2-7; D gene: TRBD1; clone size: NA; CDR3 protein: CASDFRDRNYEQYF; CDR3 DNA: TGTGCCAGTGACTTCCGGGACAGAAATTACGAGCAGTACTTC
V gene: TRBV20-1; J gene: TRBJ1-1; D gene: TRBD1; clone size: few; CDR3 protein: CSASAIGQGNTEAFF; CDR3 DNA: TGCAGTGCTAGCGCTATCGGACAGGGGAACACTGAAGCTTTCTTT
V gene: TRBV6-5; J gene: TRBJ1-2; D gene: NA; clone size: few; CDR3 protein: CASSYQDPAAQIEGYTF; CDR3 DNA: TGTGCCAGCAGTTACCAAGATCCGGCAGCGCAAATAGAGGGCTACACCTTC
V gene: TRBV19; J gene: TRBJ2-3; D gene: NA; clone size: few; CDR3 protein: CASSIVSGTGQIF; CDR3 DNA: TGTGCCAGTAGTATAGTTTCAGGGACCGGGCAGATTTTT
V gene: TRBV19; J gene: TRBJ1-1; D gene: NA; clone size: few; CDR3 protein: CASSERPGTEAFF; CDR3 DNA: TGTGCCAGTAGTGAGAGACCAGGCACTGAAGCTTTCTTT
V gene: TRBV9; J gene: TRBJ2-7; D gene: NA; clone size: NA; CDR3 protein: CASSPSWALEQYF; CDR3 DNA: TGTGCCAGCAGCCCAAGTTGGGCTTTGGAGCAGTACTTC
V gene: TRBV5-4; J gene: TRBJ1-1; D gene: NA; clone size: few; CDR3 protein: CASSPRDRNTEAFF; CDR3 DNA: TGTGCCAGCAGTCCCCGAGACAGGAACACTGAAGCTTTCTTT
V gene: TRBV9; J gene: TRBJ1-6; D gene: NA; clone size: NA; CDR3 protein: CASSAEGNSPLHF; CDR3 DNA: TGTGCCAGCAGCGCCGAGGGGAATTCACCCCTCCACTTT
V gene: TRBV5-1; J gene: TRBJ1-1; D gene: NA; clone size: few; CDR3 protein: CASKEVWNTEAFF; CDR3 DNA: TGCGCCAGCAAAGAGGTATGGAACACTGAAGCTTTCTTT
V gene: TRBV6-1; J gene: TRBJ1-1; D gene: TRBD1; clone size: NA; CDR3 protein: CASSPGQTTEAFF; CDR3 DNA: TGTGCCAGCAGCCCGGGACAGACCACTGAAGCTTTCTTT
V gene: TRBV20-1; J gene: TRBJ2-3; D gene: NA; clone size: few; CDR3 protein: CSAHGGTDTQYF; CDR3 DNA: TGCAGTGCTCACGGGGGCACAGATACGCAGTATTTT
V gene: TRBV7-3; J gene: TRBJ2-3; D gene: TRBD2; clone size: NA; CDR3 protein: CASSLIPRRAGGQTDTQYF; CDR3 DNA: TGTGCCAGCAGCTTAATACCCCGGAGAGCGGGGGGCCAAACAGATACGCAGTATTTT